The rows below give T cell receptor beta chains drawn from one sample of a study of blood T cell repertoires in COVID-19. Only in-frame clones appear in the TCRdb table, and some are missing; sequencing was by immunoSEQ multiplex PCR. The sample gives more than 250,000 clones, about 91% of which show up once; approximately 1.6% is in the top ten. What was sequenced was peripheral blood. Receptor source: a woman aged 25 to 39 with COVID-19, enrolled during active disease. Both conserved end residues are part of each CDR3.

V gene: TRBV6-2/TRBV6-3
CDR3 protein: CASSYSMTGSRRQHF

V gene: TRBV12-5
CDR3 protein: CASGLVISRKETQYF

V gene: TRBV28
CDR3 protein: CASSSTRREFQETQYF

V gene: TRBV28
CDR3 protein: CASRGQINYGYTF

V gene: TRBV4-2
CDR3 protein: CASSEGTTGGYEQYF

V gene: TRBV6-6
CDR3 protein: CASSYPLQGAADGYTF

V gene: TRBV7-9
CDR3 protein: CASSHQGAGNTIYF

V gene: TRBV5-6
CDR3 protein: CASSFWQTPPITEAFF

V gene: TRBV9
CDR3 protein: CASSPSTDTQYF

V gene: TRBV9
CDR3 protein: CASSVGWTDYGYTF

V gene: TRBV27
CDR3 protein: CASRRDARDRWGAFF

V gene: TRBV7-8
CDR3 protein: CASSSGTASPNTGELFF

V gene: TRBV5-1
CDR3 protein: CASSLEDPGTEAFF

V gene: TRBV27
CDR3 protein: CASSVRDILSPLHF